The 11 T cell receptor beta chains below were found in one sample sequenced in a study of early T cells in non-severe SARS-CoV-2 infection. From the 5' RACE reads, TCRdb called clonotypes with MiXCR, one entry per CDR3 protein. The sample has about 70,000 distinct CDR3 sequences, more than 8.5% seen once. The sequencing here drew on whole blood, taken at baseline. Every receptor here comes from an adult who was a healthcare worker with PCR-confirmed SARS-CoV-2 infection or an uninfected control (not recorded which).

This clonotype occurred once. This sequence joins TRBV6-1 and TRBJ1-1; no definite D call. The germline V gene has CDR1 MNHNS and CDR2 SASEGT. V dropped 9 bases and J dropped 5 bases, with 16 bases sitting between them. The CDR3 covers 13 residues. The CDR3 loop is CASLNLVRTEAFF. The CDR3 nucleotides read TGTGCCAGTCTAAATCTGGTACGGACTGAAGCTTTCTTT.

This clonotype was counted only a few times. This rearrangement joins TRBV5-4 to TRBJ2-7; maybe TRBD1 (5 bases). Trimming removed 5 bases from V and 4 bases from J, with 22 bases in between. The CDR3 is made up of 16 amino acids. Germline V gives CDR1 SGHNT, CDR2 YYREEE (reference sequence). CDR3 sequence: CASSPSPNTRVYEQYF. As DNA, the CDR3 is TGTGCCAGCAGTCCTTCCCCTAACACCAGGGTTTACGAGCAGTACTTC.

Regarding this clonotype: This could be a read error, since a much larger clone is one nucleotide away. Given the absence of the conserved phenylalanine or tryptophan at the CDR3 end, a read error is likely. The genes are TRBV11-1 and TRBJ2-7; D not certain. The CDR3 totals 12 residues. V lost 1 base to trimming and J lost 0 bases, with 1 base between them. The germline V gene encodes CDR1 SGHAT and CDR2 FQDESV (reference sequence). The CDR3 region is CASSLGSYEQYS. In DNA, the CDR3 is TGTGCCAGCAGCTTAGGCTCCTACGAGCAGTACTCC.

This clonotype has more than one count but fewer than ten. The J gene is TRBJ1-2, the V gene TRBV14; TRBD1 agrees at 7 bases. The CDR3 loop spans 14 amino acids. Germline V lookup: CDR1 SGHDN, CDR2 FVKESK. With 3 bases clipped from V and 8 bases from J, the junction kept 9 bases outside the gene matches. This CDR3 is CASSHRQGRWGYTF. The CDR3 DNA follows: TGTGCCAGCAGCCACAGACAGGGCCGATGGGGCTACACCTTC.

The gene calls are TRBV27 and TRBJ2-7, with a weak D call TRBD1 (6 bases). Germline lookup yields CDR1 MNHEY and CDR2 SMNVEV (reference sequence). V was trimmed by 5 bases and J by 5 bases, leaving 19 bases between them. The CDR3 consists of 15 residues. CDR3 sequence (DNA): TGTGCCAGCAGTACCAGGGGCGAACCCCTCAACGAGCAGTACTTC. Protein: CASSTRGEPLNEQYF.

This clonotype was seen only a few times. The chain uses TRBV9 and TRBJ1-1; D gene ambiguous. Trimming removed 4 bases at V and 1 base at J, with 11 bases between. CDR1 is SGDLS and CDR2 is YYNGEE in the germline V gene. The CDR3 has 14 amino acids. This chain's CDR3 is CASSPSGENTEAFF. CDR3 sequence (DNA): TGTGCCAGCAGCCCCAGTGGGGAGAACACTGAAGCTTTCTTT.

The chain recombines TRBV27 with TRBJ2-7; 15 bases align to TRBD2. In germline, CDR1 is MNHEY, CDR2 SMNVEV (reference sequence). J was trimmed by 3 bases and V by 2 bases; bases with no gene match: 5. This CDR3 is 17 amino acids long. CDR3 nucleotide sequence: TGTGCCAGCAGTTTAAGGGGACTAGCGGGAGGCCTCTACGAGCAGTACTTC. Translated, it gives CASSLRGLAGGLYEQYF.

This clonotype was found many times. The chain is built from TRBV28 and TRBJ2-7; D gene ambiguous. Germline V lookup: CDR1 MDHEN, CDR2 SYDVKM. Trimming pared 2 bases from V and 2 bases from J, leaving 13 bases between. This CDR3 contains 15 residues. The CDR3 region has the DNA TGTGCCAGCAGTTTAAGGGTCATCCCTACCTACGAGCAGTACTTC. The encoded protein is CASSLRVIPTYEQYF.

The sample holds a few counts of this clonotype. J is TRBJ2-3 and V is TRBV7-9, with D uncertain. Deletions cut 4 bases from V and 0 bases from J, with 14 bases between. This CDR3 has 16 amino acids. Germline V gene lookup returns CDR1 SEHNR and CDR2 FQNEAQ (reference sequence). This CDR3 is CASSSTPSFSTDTQYF. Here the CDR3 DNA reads TGTGCCAGCAGCTCCACCCCCTCTTTTAGCACAGATACGCAGTATTTT.

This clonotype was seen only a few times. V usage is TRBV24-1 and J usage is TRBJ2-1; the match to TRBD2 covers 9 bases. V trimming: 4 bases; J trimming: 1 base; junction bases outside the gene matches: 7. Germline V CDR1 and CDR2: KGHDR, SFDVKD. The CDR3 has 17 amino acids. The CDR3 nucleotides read TGTGCCACCAGTGACATCCTAGCGGGATCGTCCTACAATGAGCAGTTCTTC. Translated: CATSDILAGSSYNEQFF.

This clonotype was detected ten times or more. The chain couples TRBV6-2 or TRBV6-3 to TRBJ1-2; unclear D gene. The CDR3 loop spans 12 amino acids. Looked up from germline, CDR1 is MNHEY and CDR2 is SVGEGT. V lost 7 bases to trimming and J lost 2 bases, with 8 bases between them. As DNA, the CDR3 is TGTGCCAGCAATTATGGAAACTATGGCTACACCTTC. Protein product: CASNYGNYGYTF.